The 19 T cell receptor beta chains given below trace back to one sample, sequenced in a study of blood T cell repertoires in COVID-19. Repertoires were generated with immunoSEQ multiplex PCR, while TCRdb's copy carries only in-frame clones and drops some. This sample carries 250,000 to 300,000 clones, about 90% of them seen once, and the ten largest clones take 2.9%. The sequenced material came from PBMCs or T cells enriched from blood (not recorded which). These receptors came from a woman aged 45-60 years who had been exposed to COVID-19.

This chain links TRBV2 with TRBJ2-7; D perhaps matches TRBD1 (5 bases). The CDR3 runs to 14 residues. V dropped 0 bases and J dropped 2 bases, with 8 bases sitting between them. Germline V gene lookup returns CDR1 SNHLY and CDR2 FYNNEI. The CDR3 DNA sequence: TGTGCCAGCAGTGAAGCGGCAGGGCCCTACGAGCAGTACTTC. As protein: CASSEAAGPYEQYF.

This clone was detected only once. V gene TRBV28 combines with J gene TRBJ1-2; TRBD1 agrees at 7 bases. The CDR3 is 14 amino acids. CDR1 MDHEN and CDR2 SYDVKM come from the germline V gene. The junction had 9 bases not matched to a gene; V was cut back by 7 bases and J by 4 bases. CDR3 region: CASMSGQISYGYTF. In DNA, the CDR3 is TGTGCCAGCATGTCGGGACAGATCTCCTATGGCTACACCTTC.

The chain joins TRBV25-1 to TRBJ2-1; tentatively, D is TRBD2 (5 bases). The V end lost 4 bases, the J end lost 11 bases, and 9 bases lay between the germline ends. The CDR3 has 11 residues. Germline loops: CDR1 MGHDK, CDR2 SYGVNS. The CDR3 sequence: CASSVGVKQFF. The DNA of the CDR3 is TGTGCCAGCAGTGTCGGGGTGAAGCAGTTCTTC.

This clone has just a few counts. The chain employs TRBV28 and TRBJ1-5, with TRBD1 matching 8 bases. CDR3 length: 15 amino acids. Unmatched junction bases numbered 10, after V lost 6 bases and J lost 6 bases. Germline V CDR1 and CDR2: MDHEN, SYDVKM. CDR3 nucleotides: TGTGCCAGCAGCTCGCAGGGGGCAGGCTTTCAGCCCCAGCATTTT. This sequence encodes CASSSQGAGFQPQHF.

The chain combines TRBV7-9 with TRBJ1-2; D not certain. Between the trimmed V and J ends, which lost 1 base and 1 base, there was a span of 7 bases. Germline V gene lookup returns CDR1 SEHNR and CDR2 FQNEAQ (reference sequence). The CDR3 is made up of 14 amino acids. The DNA of the CDR3 is TGTGCCAGCAGCTTAGTCTTGTTTAACTATGGCTACACCTTC. Protein: CASSLVLFNYGYTF. Supplemented by reference TRBV7-9 and TRBJ1-2, the full variable domain reads DTGVSQNPRHKITKRGQNVTFRCDPISEHNRLYWYRQTLGQGPEFLTYFQNEAQLEKSRLLSDRFSAERPKGSFSTLEIQRTEQGDSAMYLCASSLVLFNYGYTFGSGTRLTVV.

The chain couples TRBV2 to TRBJ1-6, with D possibly being TRBD1 (6 bases). Deletions cut 6 bases from V and 9 bases from J, with 12 bases between. CDR3 length: 13 amino acids. From germline, CDR1 is SNHLY and CDR2 FYNNEI. The CDR3, as DNA: TGTGCCAGCAGCCTGGGGGCGAGTTCACCCCTCCACTTT. Protein: CASSLGASSPLHF.

In this sample, this clone turned up once. V gene TRBV3-1 (or the pseudogene TRBV3-2) combines with J gene TRBJ2-3, with 7 bases matching TRBD2. V lost 1 base and J lost 3; bases outside the gene matches: 7. This CDR3 has 16 residues. The germline gives CDR1 LGHDT, CDR2 YNNKEL (reference sequence). The CDR3 region is CASSQVLAGVTDTQYF. The CDR3 DNA reads TGTGCCAGCAGCCAAGTCCTCGCGGGGGTAACAGATACGCAGTATTTT.

The genes are TRBV2 and TRBJ2-5, with 8 bases aligning to TRBD2. CDR3 length: 14 residues. The germline V gene encodes CDR1 SNHLY and CDR2 FYNNEI. Trimming at V came to 7 bases and at J to 1 base, leaving 5 bases not matched to a gene. As DNA, the CDR3 is TGTGCCAGCACTAACCGGGGGGGCCAAGAGACCCAGTACTTC. Its translation: CASTNRGGQETQYF. The full variable domain, its missing parts supplied by reference TRBV2 and TRBJ2-5, is EPEVTQTPSHQVTQMGQEVILRCVPISNHLYFYWYRQILGQKVEFLVSFYNNEISEKSEIFDDQFSVERPDGSNFTLKIRSTKLEDSAMYFCASTNRGGQETQYFGPGTRLLVL.

This sequence joins TRBV5-1 and TRBJ2-1, with 11 positions matching TRBD2. CDR3 size: 15 residues. Germline V gene sequence: CDR1 SGHRS, CDR2 YFSETQ. V gave up 0 bases and J gave up 7 bases; unmatched junction bases: 3. The chain's CDR3 is CASSLELAGVNEQFF. Written as DNA, the CDR3 is TGCGCCAGCAGCTTGGAACTAGCGGGGGTAAATGAGCAGTTCTTC.

This clone was detected only once. CDR3 sequence: CASSSSGRGKTHTQYF. In DNA form, the CDR3 reads TGTGCCAGCTCATCTTCTGGCCGGGGGAAGACACATACGCAGTATTTT. The chain recombines TRBV18 with TRBJ2-3; a possible D gene is TRBD2 (6 bases). This CDR3 is built from 16 residues. CDR1 is KGHSH, CDR2 LQKENI, per germline. The V and J ends lost 5 bases and 7 bases respectively, with 22 bases between them.

This clone was seen a handful of times. This chain links TRBV7-2 with TRBJ2-3, with TRBD2 matching 7 bases. The CDR3 is made up of 14 amino acids. Germline CDR1 reads SGHTA; CDR2 reads FQGNSA. V gave up 6 bases and J gave up 4 bases; unmatched junction bases: 7. CDR3 in DNA: TGTGCCAGCAGGTCACTAGCGCTGGCAGATACGCAGTATTTT. Protein: CASRSLALADTQYF.

The chain recombines TRBV3-1 (or the pseudogene TRBV3-2) with TRBJ1-2; 9 nucleotides line up with TRBD1. From germline, CDR1 is LGHDT and CDR2 YNNKEL (reference sequence). The CDR3 is 14 amino acids. Losses at the gene ends were 3 bases for V and 4 bases for J; bases not matched to a gene: 3. CDR3 in amino acids: CASSHGQGTYGYTF. The CDR3 nucleotides read TGTGCCAGCAGCCACGGACAGGGGACCTATGGCTACACCTTC.

The chain carries TRBV30 and TRBJ1-5, with 9 bases aligning to TRBD1. Germline V gene data show CDR1 as GTSNPN and CDR2 as SVGIG (reference sequence). V lost 2 bases to trimming and J lost 4 bases; unmatched junction nucleotides: 6. The CDR3 loop spans 15 amino acids. Here the CDR3 DNA reads TGTGCCTGGAGTAGAGGGACAGGGCTAAATCAGCCCCAGCATTTT. As protein: CAWSRGTGLNQPQHF.

This chain connects TRBV7-2 to TRBJ1-2, with TRBD1 identical over 8 bases. V lost 0 bases and J lost 4; bases outside the gene matches: 1. The germline V gene encodes CDR1 SGHTA and CDR2 FQGNSA. There are 14 residues in the CDR3. CDR3: CASSLATGGYGYTF. The CDR3 DNA is TGTGCCAGCAGCTTAGCTACAGGGGGCTATGGCTACACCTTC.

The CDR3 nucleotides read TGTGCCAGCAGCCCAGGACGGACTAGCGGGGGAAAAGAGACCCAGTACTTC. Its protein is CASSPGRTSGGKETQYF. V usage is TRBV7-9 and J usage is TRBJ2-5; 13 nucleotides agree with TRBD2. Trimming at V came to 5 bases and at J to 3 bases, leaving 9 bases not matched to a gene. CDR1 is SEHNR, CDR2 FQNEAQ, per germline (reference sequence). This CDR3 contains 17 residues.

The V gene is TRBV11-2, the J gene TRBJ1-6; D remains unclear. Germline V gene data show CDR1 as SGHAT and CDR2 as FQNNGV. The V end lost 3 bases, the J end lost 8 bases, and 14 bases lay between the germline ends. The CDR3 sequence is 15 residues long. CDR3 in amino acids: CASSFGLLRDSPLHF. Written as DNA, the CDR3 is TGTGCCAGCAGCTTTGGACTTCTCCGGGATTCACCCCTCCACTTT.

This rearrangement joins TRBV6-1 to TRBJ1-1; 7 nucleotides agree with TRBD1. J was trimmed by 3 bases and V by 2 bases; bases with no gene match: 9. The CDR3 covers 16 residues. Germline CDR1 reads MNHNS; CDR2 reads SASEGT. CDR3 coding DNA: TGTGCCAGCAGTGAACGTGGTAGGGGGCCCGACACTGAAGCTTTCTTT. It specifies CASSERGRGPDTEAFF.

The chain has TRBV28 and TRBJ1-3; tentative D call: TRBD1 (5 bases). The CDR3 spans 14 residues. The V gene lost 5 bases and the J gene lost 2 bases, with 10 bases spanning the gap. From germline, CDR1 is MDHEN and CDR2 SYDVKM. This CDR3 reads CASSQGTPGNTIYF. The DNA of the CDR3 is TGTGCCAGCAGTCAGGGAACCCCTGGAAACACCATATATTTT. Looking up the rest from reference TRBV28 and TRBJ1-3 gives the full variable domain: DVKVTQSSRYLVKRTGEKVFLECVQDMDHENMFWYRQDPGLGLRLIYFSYDVKMKEKGDIPEGYSVSREKKERFSLILESASTNQTSMYLCASSQGTPGNTIYFGEGSWLTVV.

This chain joins TRBV7-9 and TRBJ2-3, with TRBD2 matching over 8 bases. Germline V gene lookup returns CDR1 SEHNR and CDR2 FQNEAQ (reference sequence). The V segment lost 4 bases and the J segment 6 bases; nucleotides outside the gene matches: 9. The CDR3 consists of 15 residues. The CDR3 region has the DNA TGTGCCAGCAGCTCCACGGGGGGGTCCCGGGATACGCAGTATTTT. This translates into CASSSTGGSRDTQYF.